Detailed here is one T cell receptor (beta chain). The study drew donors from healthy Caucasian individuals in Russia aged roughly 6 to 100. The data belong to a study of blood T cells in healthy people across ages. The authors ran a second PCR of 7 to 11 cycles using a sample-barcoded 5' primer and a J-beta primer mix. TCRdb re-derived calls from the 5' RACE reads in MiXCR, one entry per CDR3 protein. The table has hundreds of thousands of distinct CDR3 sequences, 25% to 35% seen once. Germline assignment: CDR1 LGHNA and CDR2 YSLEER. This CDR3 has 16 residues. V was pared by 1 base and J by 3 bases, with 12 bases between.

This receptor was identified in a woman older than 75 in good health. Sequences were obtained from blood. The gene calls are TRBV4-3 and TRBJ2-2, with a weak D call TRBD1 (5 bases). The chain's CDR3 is CASSQVQGADTGELFF. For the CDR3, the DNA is TGCGCCAGCAGCCAAGTCCAGGGCGCGGACACCGGGGAGCTGTTTTTT.